The T cell receptor (beta chain) described here comes from a study of monozygotic twins with cystic fibrosis. Overall study findings and caveats: J usage was most co-twin-similar in 8 of 16 pairs, V in 13.

Produced via immunoSEQ multiplex PCR; TCRdb's table is partial and in-frame only. The sample yields about 20,000 clones, 91% seen once. The V gene lost 4 bases and the J gene lost 5 bases, with 11 bases spanning the gap. CDR3 length equals 13 residues. Germline V gene sequence: CDR1 SNHLY, CDR2 FYNNEI. Worth noting for this clone: Its antigen is currently unknown.

The sample comprised blood. The clonotype originates from a girl aged 2-15 years with cystic fibrosis. This rearrangement joins TRBV2 to TRBJ2-5, with TRBD2 as a possible D gene (6 bases). CDR3 bases: TGTGCCAGCAGTGGGGGGGAAGGGGAGACCCAGTACTTC. This encodes CASSGGEGETQYF.